This TCR beta chain is drawn from a study of T cells after yellow fever vaccination. Broader study findings: Within FACS-sorted repertoires, abundant clonotypes contaminating from the bulk population could be present.

TCRdb itself ran the 5' RACE reads through MiXCR, one entry per CDR3 protein. Here the sample spans a few hundred thousand distinct CDR3 sequences, roughly 4.3% being singletons. There are many counts of this clonotype. Its antigen is unknown. Unmatched junction bases numbered 8, after V lost 4 bases and J lost 8 bases. This CDR3 is built from 13 residues. Germline V lookup: CDR1 SGHNT, CDR2 YYREEE (reference sequence). Here the sequenced sample was PBMCs, taken 5 days after the yellow fever booster vaccination. The sequence came from a man aged 18-30 years who received the YFV17D yellow fever vaccine. The rearrangement uses TRBV5-4 and TRBJ1-2, with TRBD1 matching 7 bases. CDR3 bases: TGTGCCAGCAGCACTAGACAGGGAGGAGGCTACACCTTC. Protein sequence: CASSTRQGGGYTF.